This T cell receptor beta chain was identified in a study of Graves' ophthalmopathy and Graves' hyperthyroidism. Study findings and constraints: Ophthalmopathy and stable hyperthyroidism were discriminated by a 13-signature model, with roughly 90% sensitivity and about 76% specificity. Most thyroid clonotypes expanded beyond 0.001 frequency were also found in blood.

This clonotype was observed a handful of times. The antigen is undetermined. The CDR3 consists of 18 residues. The germline V gene has CDR1 SGHRS and CDR2 YFSETQ. Trimming took 0 bases from V and 3 from J; bases not matched to a gene: 13. Hyperthyroidism was new, under 2 months, in patients aged 18 to 65. The source of the PBMCs was 9.5 to 10 ml of fresh peripheral blood. Transcripts of RNA were the source for amplifying TCR beta CDR3 regions. First-round RT-PCR with HTBI primers preceded a second-round multiplex PCR. TCRdb reprocessed the multiplex PCR reads with MiXCR, giving one entry per CDR3 protein. The repertoire has roughly 350,000 distinct CDR3 sequences, approximately 17% of them found once; the top ten carry roughly 2.3%.

The receptor was isolated from an adult woman with stable Graves' hyperthyroidism. The chain uses TRBV5-1 and TRBJ2-5; 8 bases line up with TRBD1. Sequencing input: peripheral blood. This CDR3 reads CASSLAGGGQGAKETQYF. CDR3 sequence (DNA): TGCGCCAGCAGCTTGGCCGGCGGCGGGCAGGGGGCAAAAGAGACCCAGTACTTC.